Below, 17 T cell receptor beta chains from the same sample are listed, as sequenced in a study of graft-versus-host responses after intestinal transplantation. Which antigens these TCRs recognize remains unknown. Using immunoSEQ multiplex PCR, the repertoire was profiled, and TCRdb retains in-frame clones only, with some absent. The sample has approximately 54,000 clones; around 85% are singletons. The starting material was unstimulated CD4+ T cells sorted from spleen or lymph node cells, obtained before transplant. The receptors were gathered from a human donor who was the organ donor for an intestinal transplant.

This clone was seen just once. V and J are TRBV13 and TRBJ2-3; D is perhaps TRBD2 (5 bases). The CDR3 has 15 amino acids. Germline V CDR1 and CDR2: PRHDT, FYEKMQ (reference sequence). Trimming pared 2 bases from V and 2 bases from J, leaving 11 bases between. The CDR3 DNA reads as TGTGCCAGCAGCTTATTGAGTGGACTCACAGATACGCAGTATTTT. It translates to CASSLLSGLTDTQYF.

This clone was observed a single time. CDR3 nucleotide sequence: TGTGCCAGCTCACCGGCCCAAACTACCTATGGCTACACCTTC. It specifies CASSPAQTTYGYTF. This chain connects TRBV18 to TRBJ1-2; D call uncertain. V was clipped by 3 bases and J by 4 bases, with 12 bases between them. Germline CDR1 KGHSH, CDR2 LQKENI. The CDR3 sequence is 14 residues long.

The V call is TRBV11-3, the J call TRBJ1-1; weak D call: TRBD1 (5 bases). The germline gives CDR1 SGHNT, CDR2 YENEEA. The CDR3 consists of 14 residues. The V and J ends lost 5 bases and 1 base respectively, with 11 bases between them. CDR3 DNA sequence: TGTGCCAGCAGCCCGAAGGGGTCGAACACTGAAGCTTTCTTT. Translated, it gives CASSPKGSNTEAFF.

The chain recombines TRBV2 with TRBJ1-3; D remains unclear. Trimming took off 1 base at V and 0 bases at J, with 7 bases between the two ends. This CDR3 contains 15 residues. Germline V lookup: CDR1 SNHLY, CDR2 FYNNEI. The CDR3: CASSEGQASGNTIYF. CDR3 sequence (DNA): TGTGCCAGCAGTGAAGGCCAGGCCTCTGGAAACACCATATATTTT.

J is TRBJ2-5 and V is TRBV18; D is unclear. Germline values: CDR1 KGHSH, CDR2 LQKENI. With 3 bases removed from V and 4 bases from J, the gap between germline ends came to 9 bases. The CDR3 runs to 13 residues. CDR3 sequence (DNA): TGTGCCAGCTCACCTTTAGAGCGAGAGACCCAGTACTTC. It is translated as CASSPLERETQYF.

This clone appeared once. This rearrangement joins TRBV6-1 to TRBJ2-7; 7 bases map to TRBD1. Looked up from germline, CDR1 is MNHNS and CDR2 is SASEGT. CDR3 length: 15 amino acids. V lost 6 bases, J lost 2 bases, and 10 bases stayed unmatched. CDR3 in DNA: TGTGCCAGCAGCGTAACCCGGGACAGCCCCTACGAGCAGTACTTC. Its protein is CASSVTRDSPYEQYF.

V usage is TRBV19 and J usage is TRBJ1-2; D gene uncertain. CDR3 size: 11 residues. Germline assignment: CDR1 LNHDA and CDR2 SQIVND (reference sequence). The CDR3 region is CGRIIKDGYTF. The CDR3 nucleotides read TGTGGCAGGATCATAAAGGATGGCTACACCTTC.

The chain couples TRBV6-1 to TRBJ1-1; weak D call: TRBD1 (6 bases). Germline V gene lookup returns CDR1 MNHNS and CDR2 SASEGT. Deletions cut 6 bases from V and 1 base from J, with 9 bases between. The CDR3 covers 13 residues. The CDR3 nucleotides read TGTGCCAGCAGGATGACAGGGAACACTGAAGCTTTCTTT. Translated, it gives CASRMTGNTEAFF.

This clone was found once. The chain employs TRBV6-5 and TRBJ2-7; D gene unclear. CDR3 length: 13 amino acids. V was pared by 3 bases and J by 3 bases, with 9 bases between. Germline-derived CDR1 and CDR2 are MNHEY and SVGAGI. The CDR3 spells CASSYNGDYEQYF. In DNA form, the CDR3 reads TGTGCCAGCAGTTATAACGGAGACTACGAGCAGTACTTC.

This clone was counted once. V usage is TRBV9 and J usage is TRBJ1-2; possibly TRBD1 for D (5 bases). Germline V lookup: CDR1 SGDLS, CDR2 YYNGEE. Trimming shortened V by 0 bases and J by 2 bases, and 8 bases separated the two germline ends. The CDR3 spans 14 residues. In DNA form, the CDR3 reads TGTGCCAGCAGCGTAGCACAGGCGAACTATGGCTACACCTTC. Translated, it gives CASSVAQANYGYTF. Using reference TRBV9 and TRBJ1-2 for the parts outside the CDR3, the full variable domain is DSGVTQTPKHLITATGQRVTLRCSPRSGDLSVYWYQQSLDQGLQFLIQYYNGEERAKGNILERFSAQQFPDLHSELNLSSLELGDSALYFCASSVAQANYGYTFGSGTRLTVV.

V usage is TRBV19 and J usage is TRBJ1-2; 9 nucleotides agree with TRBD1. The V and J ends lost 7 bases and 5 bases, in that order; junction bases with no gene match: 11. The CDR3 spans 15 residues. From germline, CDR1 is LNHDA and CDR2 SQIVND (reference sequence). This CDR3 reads CASIRRDRVEYGYTF. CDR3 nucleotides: TGTGCCAGTATTCGCCGGGACAGGGTAGAGTATGGCTACACCTTC.

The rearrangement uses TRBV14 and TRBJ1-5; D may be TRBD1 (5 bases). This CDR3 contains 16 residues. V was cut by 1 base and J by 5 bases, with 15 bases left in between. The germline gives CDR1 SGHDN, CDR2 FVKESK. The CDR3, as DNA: TGTGCCAGCAGCCAAGGAGGAAGGGGCAGGGATCAGCCCCAGCATTTT. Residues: CASSQGGRGRDQPQHF.

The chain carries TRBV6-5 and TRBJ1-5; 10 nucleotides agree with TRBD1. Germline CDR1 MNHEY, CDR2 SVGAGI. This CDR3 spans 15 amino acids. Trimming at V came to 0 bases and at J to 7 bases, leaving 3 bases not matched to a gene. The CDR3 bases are TGTGCCAGCAGTTACTCGACAGGGGGCGGCCAGCCCCAGCATTTT. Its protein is CASSYSTGGGQPQHF.

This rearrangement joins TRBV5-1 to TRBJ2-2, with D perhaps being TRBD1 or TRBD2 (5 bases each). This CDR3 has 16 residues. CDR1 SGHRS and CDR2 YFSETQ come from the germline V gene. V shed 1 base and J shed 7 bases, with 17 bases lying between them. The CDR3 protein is CASSLSGWGSDGELFF. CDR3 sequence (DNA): TGCGCCAGCAGCTTGAGTGGTTGGGGGTCGGACGGGGAGCTGTTTTTT. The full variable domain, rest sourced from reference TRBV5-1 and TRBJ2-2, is KAGVTQTPRYLIKTRGQQVTLSCSPISGHRSVSWYQQTPGQGLQFLFEYFSETQRNKGNFPGRFSGRQFSNSRSEMNVSTLELGDSALYLCASSLSGWGSDGELFFGEGSRLTVL.

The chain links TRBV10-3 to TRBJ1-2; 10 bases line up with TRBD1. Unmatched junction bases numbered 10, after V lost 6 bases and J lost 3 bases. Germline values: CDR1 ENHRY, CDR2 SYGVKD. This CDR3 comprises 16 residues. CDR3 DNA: TGTGCCATCAGAGTGGACAGGGGGAAGGGGGACTATGGCTACACCTTC. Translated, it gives CAIRVDRGKGDYGYTF.

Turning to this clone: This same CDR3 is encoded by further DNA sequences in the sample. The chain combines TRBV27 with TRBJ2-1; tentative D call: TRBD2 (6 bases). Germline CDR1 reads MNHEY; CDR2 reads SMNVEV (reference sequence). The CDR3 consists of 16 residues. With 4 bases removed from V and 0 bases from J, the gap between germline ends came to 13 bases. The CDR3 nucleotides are TGTGCCAGCAGTTCCCCCCGGGGAGGCTCCTACAATGAGCAGTTCTTC. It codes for CASSSPRGGSYNEQFF.

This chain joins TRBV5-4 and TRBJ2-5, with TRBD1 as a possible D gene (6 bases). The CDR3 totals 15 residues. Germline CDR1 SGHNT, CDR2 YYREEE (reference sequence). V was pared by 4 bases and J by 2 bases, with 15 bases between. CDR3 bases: TGTGCCAGCAGCCGTTCGGTAGGGGGACAAGAGACCCAGTACTTC. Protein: CASSRSVGGQETQYF. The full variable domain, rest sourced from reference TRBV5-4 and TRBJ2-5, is ETGVTQSPTHLIKTRGQQVTLRCSSQSGHNTVSWYQQALGQGPQFIFQYYREEENGRGNFPPRFSGLQFPNYSSELNVNALELDDSALYLCASSRSVGGQETQYFGPGTRLLVL.